The 17 T cell receptor beta chains in this list originate from one sample, sequenced in a study of T-cell reconstitution after alpha-beta-depleted transplantation in children. During its preparation, the TCRbeta library received unique molecular identifiers. TCRdb recomputed calls from the PCR reads with MiXCR, one row per CDR3 protein. This repertoire shows 350,000 to 450,000 distinct CDR3 sequences, over 20% found once; its top ten account for over 3.5%. The source was PBMCs from the stem cell graft donor, collected from the stem cell graft. All receptors derive from a human donor who donated a stem cell graft to a child with acute myeloid leukemia.

This clonotype was recorded at least ten times. The chain has TRBV30 and TRBJ1-6; tentative D call: TRBD1 (5 bases). V gave up 1 base and J gave up 5 bases, with 6 bases separating them. Germline CDR1 and CDR2: GTSNPN and SVGIG (reference sequence). This CDR3 spans 13 amino acids. The chain's CDR3 is CAWSETDNSPLHF. For the CDR3, the DNA is TGTGCCTGGAGTGAGACAGATAATTCACCCCTCCACTTT.

The rearrangement joins TRBV25-1 to TRBJ2-3, with a weak D call TRBD2 (6 bases). V lost 4 bases and J lost 0, with 11 bases in between. The CDR3 is 15 residues long. CDR1 MGHDK and CDR2 SYGVNS come from the germline V gene. Here the CDR3 reads CASSAPGVSTDTQYF. DNA for the CDR3: TGTGCCAGCAGTGCCCCGGGGGTTAGCACAGATACGCAGTATTTT.

This clonotype has ten or more counts. The chain combines TRBV12-3 or TRBV12-4 with TRBJ1-2; possible D gene TRBD1, 5 bases. The CDR3 consists of 15 residues. Deletions cut 7 bases from V and 2 bases from J, with 17 bases between. For the CDR3, the DNA is TGTGCCAGCACTCTAAACGGGGGTTCGAACTATGGCTACACCTTC. Its translation: CASTLNGGSNYGYTF.

This clonotype showed up many times. The rearrangement joins TRBV29-1 to TRBJ2-1; the D is unclear. The V end lost 7 bases, the J end lost 6 bases, and 4 bases lay between the germline ends. Germline V gives CDR1 SQVTM, CDR2 ANQGSEA. CDR3 size: 9 residues. This CDR3 is CSAGNEQFF. The CDR3 bases are TGCAGCGCTGGCAATGAGCAGTTCTTC.

This clonotype was found a few times. The chain links TRBV7-2 to TRBJ2-2; no reliable D call. The CDR3 spans 14 residues. In germline, CDR1 is SGHTA, CDR2 FQGNSA. V was cut by 4 bases and J by 0 bases, with 6 bases left in between. The CDR3 reads CASSYDPNTGELFF. The CDR3 DNA sequence: TGTGCCAGCAGCTACGACCCGAACACCGGGGAGCTGTTTTTT. The whole variable domain, filled in from reference TRBV7-2 and TRBJ2-2, reads GAGVSQSPSNKVTEKGKDVELRCDPISGHTALYWYRQSLGQGLEFLIYFQGNSAPDKSGLPSDRFSAERTGGSVSTLTIQRTQQEDSAVYLCASSYDPNTGELFFGEGSRLTVL.

In its sample, this clonotype was seen a few times. V usage is TRBV6-1 and J usage is TRBJ1-1; maybe TRBD1 (5 bases). CDR3 length equals 14 residues. Per the germline V gene, CDR1 is MNHNS and CDR2 is SASEGT. V gave up 5 bases and J gave up 6 bases, with 16 bases separating them. As DNA, the CDR3 is TGTGCCAGCAGTAGGTCGGGGGGTGCGGCTGAAGCTTTCTTT. This encodes CASSRSGGAAEAFF.

This clonotype was observed at least ten times. The chain is built from TRBV28 and TRBJ2-7; TRBD2 might be the D (5 bases). The CDR3 loop spans 11 amino acids. Germline lookup yields CDR1 MDHEN and CDR2 SYDVKM. The ends were cut back, 9 bases at V and 0 bases at J, with 6 bases in the middle. The DNA of the CDR3 is TGTGCCAGTACTAGCTCCTACGAGCAGTACTTC. It codes for CASTSSYEQYF. The whole variable domain, remainder taken from reference TRBV28 and TRBJ2-7, is DVKVTQSSRYLVKRTGEKVFLECVQDMDHENMFWYRQDPGLGLRLIYFSYDVKMKEKGDIPEGYSVSREKKERFSLILESASTNQTSMYLCASTSSYEQYFGPGTRLTVT.

This clonotype was picked up a small number of times. The chain combines TRBV6-5 with TRBJ2-5, with D hard to call. This CDR3 comprises 14 residues. Germline CDR1 and CDR2: MNHEY and SVGAGI. Trimming left V 7 bases short and J 2 bases short, with 14 bases between. The CDR3 nucleotides read TGTGCCAGCAAGTTTCAGCCTCAACAAGAGACCCAGTACTTC. Its translation is CASKFQPQQETQYF.

The chain couples TRBV25-1 to TRBJ2-7, with 7 bases fitting TRBD1. The V segment lost 6 bases and the J segment 2 bases; nucleotides outside the gene matches: 7. Germline values: CDR1 MGHDK, CDR2 SYGVNS. This CDR3 is built from 14 residues. The CDR3 region is CASRPQGSPYEQYF. The CDR3 DNA follows: TGTGCCAGCAGACCACAGGGGTCCCCCTACGAGCAGTACTTC.

This clonotype was counted a few times. The V and J genes are TRBV5-1 and TRBJ2-3; TRBD2 matches at 7 bases. CDR1 and CDR2 (germline): SGHRS, YFSETQ. CDR3 length: 17 residues. V gave up 1 base and J gave up 5 bases; unmatched junction bases: 13. CDR3 in DNA: TGCGCCAGCAGCTTGCCCCGACTAGCAGGTGGTGTAGATACGCAGTATTTT. Amino acid sequence: CASSLPRLAGGVDTQYF.

This clonotype was observed many times. Written as DNA, the CDR3 is TGCAGCGTTTCGGGGTTGTATTCCACTGAAGCTTTCTTT. Protein: CSVSGLYSTEAFF. The genes are TRBV29-1 and TRBJ1-1; D unresolved. Germline V gene data show CDR1 as SQVTM and CDR2 as ANQGSEA. V was pared by 5 bases and J by 4 bases, with 14 bases between. The CDR3 runs to 13 residues.

J is TRBJ2-1 and V is TRBV4-3; 9 bases fit TRBD1. J gave up 4 bases and V 1 base, and 5 bases lay outside the gene matches. The CDR3 contains 16 residues. Germline CDR1 is LGHNA and CDR2 is YSLEER. Here the CDR3 reads CASSQGTGEWYNEQFF. CDR3 DNA: TGCGCCAGCAGCCAAGGGACAGGGGAATGGTACAATGAGCAGTTCTTC.

This clonotype was seen a few times. The chain couples TRBV12-3 or TRBV12-4 to TRBJ2-1, with D perhaps matching TRBD1 (5 bases). The V gene lost 8 bases and the J gene lost 0 bases, with 17 bases spanning the gap. CDR3 length equals 16 residues. The CDR3 sequence: CASAHPPGNSYNEQFF. The DNA of the CDR3 is TGTGCCAGCGCCCATCCCCCAGGGAACTCCTACAATGAGCAGTTCTTC.

The chain links TRBV3-1 to TRBJ2-1, with D unresolved. Per germline, CDR1 LGHDT and CDR2 YNNKEL (reference sequence). V gave up 1 base and J gave up 3 bases, with 7 bases separating them. The CDR3 consists of 14 residues. The CDR3 protein is CASSQVPIYNEQFF. CDR3 sequence (DNA): TGTGCCAGCAGCCAAGTTCCCATCTACAATGAGCAGTTCTTC.

Only one count was recorded for this clonotype. The chain employs TRBV4-1 and TRBJ2-1, with D perhaps matching TRBD1 (7 bases). Germline V gene lookup returns CDR1 MGHRA and CDR2 YSYEKL. CDR3 length: 15 residues. V lost 5 bases, J lost 7 bases, and 18 bases lay in between. The CDR3 sequence is CASSEGAEGWNEQFF. CDR3 bases: TGCGCCAGCAGCGAGGGGGCGGAGGGTTGGAATGAGCAGTTCTTC.

The gene calls are TRBV12-3 or TRBV12-4 and TRBJ2-3, with no clear D. CDR3 length: 11 amino acids. V was pared by 8 bases and J by 0 bases, with 3 bases between. The DNA for the CDR3 is TGTGCCAGCTTTAGCACAGATACGCAGTATTTT. It translates to CASFSTDTQYF.

The sample holds many counts of this clonotype. V and J are TRBV29-1 and TRBJ2-1; unclear D gene. The V end lost 3 bases, the J end lost 7 bases, and 19 bases lay between the germline ends. Germline V gene lookup returns CDR1 SQVTM and CDR2 ANQGSEA. The CDR3 has 15 amino acids. The CDR3 sequence is CSVDSSQAPRNEQFF. CDR3 nucleotides: TGCAGCGTTGATTCATCCCAGGCCCCTCGGAATGAGCAGTTCTTC.